The 2 T cell receptor beta chains presented below share a single source sample, sequenced in a study of blood T cell repertoires in COVID-19. Libraries were prepared by immunoSEQ multiplex PCR; TCRdb keeps only in-frame clonotypes and omits some of them. The sample yields roughly 200,000 clones, 87% seen once. The sample consisted of PBMCs or T cells enriched from blood (not recorded which). These receptors all stem from a man between 18 and 35 years old with acute COVID-19.

This chain connects TRBV19 to TRBJ1-5; D unresolved. The CDR3 totals 14 residues. Germline loops: CDR1 LNHDA, CDR2 SQIVND (reference sequence). Between the trimmed V and J ends, which lost 7 bases and 0 bases, there was a span of 10 bases. In DNA, the CDR3 is TGTGCCAGTACGAGGCAGTATAGCAATCAGCCCCAGCATTTT. It codes for CASTRQYSNQPQHF. Full variable domain (remainder filled in from reference TRBV19 and TRBJ1-5): DGGITQSPKYLFRKEGQNVTLSCEQNLNHDAMYWYRQDPGQGLRLIYYSQIVNDFQKGDIAEGYSVSREKKESFPLTVTSAQKNPTAFYLCASTRQYSNQPQHFGDGTRLSIL.

This chain uses TRBV4-1 with TRBJ2-7, with D maybe TRBD1 (6 bases). CDR3 length equals 16 residues. Germline loops: CDR1 MGHRA, CDR2 YSYEKL. The V end lost 2 bases, the J end lost 3 bases, and 17 bases lay between the germline ends. CDR3 sequence (DNA): TGCGCCAGCAGCCAAAATACGGACAGTGTTTTCTACGAGCAGTACTTC. Translation gives CASSQNTDSVFYEQYF.